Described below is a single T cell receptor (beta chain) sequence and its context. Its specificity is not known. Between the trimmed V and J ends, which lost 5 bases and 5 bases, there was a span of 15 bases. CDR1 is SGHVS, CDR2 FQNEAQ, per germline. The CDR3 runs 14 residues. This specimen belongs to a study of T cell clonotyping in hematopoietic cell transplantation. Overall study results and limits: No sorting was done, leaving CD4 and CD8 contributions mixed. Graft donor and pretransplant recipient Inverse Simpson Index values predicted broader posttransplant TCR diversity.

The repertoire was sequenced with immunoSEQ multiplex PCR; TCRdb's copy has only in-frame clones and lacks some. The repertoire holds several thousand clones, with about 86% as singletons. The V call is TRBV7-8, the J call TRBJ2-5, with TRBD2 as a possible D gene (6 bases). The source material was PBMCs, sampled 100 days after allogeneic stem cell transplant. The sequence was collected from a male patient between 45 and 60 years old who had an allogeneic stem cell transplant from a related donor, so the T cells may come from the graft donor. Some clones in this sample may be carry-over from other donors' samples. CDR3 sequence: CASSPRRDWETQYF. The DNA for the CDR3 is TGTGCCAGCAGCCCTAGGCGGGACTGGGAGACCCAGTACTTC. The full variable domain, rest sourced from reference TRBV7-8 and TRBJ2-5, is GAGVSQSPRYKVAKRGQDVALRCDPISGHVSLFWYQQALGQGPEFLTYFQNEAQLDKSGLPSDRFFAERPEGSVSTLKIQRTQQEDSAVYLCASSPRRDWETQYFGPGTRLLVL.